Listed here are 18 T cell receptor beta chains from one sample, sequenced in a study of OX40 agonist ivuxolimab in advanced cancers. The assay was immunoSEQ multiplex PCR, and TCRdb's table has in-frame clones only and misses some. Of 65,000 to 95,000 clones listed, 70% to 90% are singletons. The sequences come from CD4+ or CD8+ T cells sorted from blood, collected in a trial of the OX40 agonist ivuxolimab. All receptors come from an adult with an advanced solid tumor such as melanoma, head and neck, liver or kidney cancer.

The CDR3 loop is CASSPPTARDWEYEQFF. CDR3 nucleotides: TGTGCCAGCAGTCCTCCTACCGCCCGGGACTGGGAGTATGAGCAGTTCTTC. The chain couples TRBV28 to TRBJ2-1, with D tentatively TRBD2 (6 bases). Deletions cut 5 bases from V and 8 bases from J, with 25 bases between. This CDR3 is built from 17 residues. Germline V lookup: CDR1 MDHEN, CDR2 SYDVKM.

The V gene is TRBV6-6, the J gene TRBJ2-1; the D call may be TRBD1 or TRBD2 (5 bases each). Trimming removed 8 bases from V and 0 bases from J, with 14 bases in between. CDR3 size: 15 residues. CDR1 and CDR2 (germline): MNHNY, SVGAGI (reference sequence). The CDR3: CASSWGISSYNEQFF. CDR3 nucleotide sequence: TGTGCCAGCTCGTGGGGGATCAGCTCCTACAATGAGCAGTTCTTC.

The rearrangement uses TRBV2 and TRBJ1-1, with 8 bases matching TRBD1. The germline gives CDR1 SNHLY, CDR2 FYNNEI. The CDR3 loop spans 14 amino acids. V was pared by 6 bases and J by 4 bases, with 7 bases of the junction left unmatched. CDR3 in amino acids: CASRGRTGTTEAFF. The CDR3 DNA reads TGTGCCAGCAGGGGCCGGACAGGGACCACTGAAGCTTTCTTT.

The table lists this clone with a count of one. The CDR3 DNA reads TGTGCCAGCAGTTTAAATTGGGGCAGCACTGAAGCTTTCTTT. Amino acids: CASSLNWGSTEAFF. The chain links TRBV27 to TRBJ1-1, with D possibly matching TRBD1 (5 bases). The V gene lost 2 bases and the J gene lost 4 bases, with 11 bases spanning the gap. Per germline, CDR1 MNHEY and CDR2 SMNVEV (reference sequence). This CDR3 spans 14 amino acids.

V and J are TRBV5-1 and TRBJ2-5, with TRBD1 matching over 8 bases. The germline V gene has CDR1 SGHRS and CDR2 YFSETQ. CDR3 length equals 14 residues. V trimming: 4 bases; J trimming: 5 bases; junction bases outside the gene matches: 7. DNA of the CDR3: TGCGCCAGCAGCCCCCAGACAGGGGTGGAGACCCAGTACTTC. Protein product: CASSPQTGVETQYF.

The J gene is TRBJ2-7, the V gene TRBV5-6, with D unresolved. Germline loops: CDR1 SGHDT, CDR2 YYEEEE. This CDR3 spans 13 amino acids. V lost 2 bases to trimming and J lost 5 bases, with 11 bases between them. This chain's CDR3 is CASSLLGSDEQYF. CDR3 in DNA: TGTGCCAGCAGCTTATTAGGATCCGACGAGCAGTACTTC.

The genes are TRBV11-2 and TRBJ1-2; D unclear. V was trimmed by 5 bases and J by 2 bases, leaving 15 bases between them. The CDR3 length is 15 residues. The V gene's germline CDR1 is SGHAT and CDR2 FQNNGV. CDR3 sequence (DNA): TGTGCCAGCAGCCTCATCCTGGACTGGAACTATGGCTACACCTTC. It codes for CASSLILDWNYGYTF. The whole variable domain, filled in from reference TRBV11-2 and TRBJ1-2, reads EAGVAQSPRYKIIEKRQSVAFWCNPISGHATLYWYQQILGQGPKLLIQFQNNGVVDDSQLPKDRFSAERLKGVDSTLKIQPAKLEDSAVYLCASSLILDWNYGYTFGSGTRLTVV.

The rearrangement links TRBV5-4 to TRBJ2-5; D may match TRBD1 or TRBD2 (5 bases each). This CDR3 has 15 residues. Between the trimmed V and J ends, which lost 4 bases and 1 base, there was a span of 14 bases. Germline V gives CDR1 SGHNT, CDR2 YYREEE (reference sequence). For the CDR3, the DNA is TGTGCCAGCAGCCCACGTACCGGGACCCAAGAGACCCAGTACTTC. Residues: CASSPRTGTQETQYF.

V gene TRBV2 combines with J gene TRBJ2-5; a weak D match, TRBD2 (6 bases). The CDR3 is 13 residues long. Germline lookup yields CDR1 SNHLY and CDR2 FYNNEI. V lost 6 bases to trimming and J lost 2 bases, with 10 bases between them. The CDR3 bases are TGTGCCAGCAGACGGGCGGGGCAAGAGACCCAGTACTTC. The encoded protein is CASRRAGQETQYF.

The rearrangement joins TRBV7-2 to TRBJ1-2; perhaps TRBD1 as D (5 bases). The CDR3 covers 13 residues. The V and J ends lost 5 bases and 2 bases respectively, with 9 bases between them. Germline CDR1 is SGHTA and CDR2 is FQGNSA. CDR3 sequence reads: CASSHGGNYGYTF. In DNA form, the CDR3 reads TGTGCCAGCAGCCACGGGGGGAACTATGGCTACACCTTC.

This clone appeared a single time. The chain employs TRBV2 and TRBJ2-7, with D unresolved. Germline V gene lookup returns CDR1 SNHLY and CDR2 FYNNEI. The CDR3 is 11 amino acids. V was trimmed by 2 bases and J by 3 bases, leaving 2 bases between them. The CDR3 DNA reads TGTGCCAGCAGTGAAAACTACGAGCAGTACTTC. Translating gives CASSENYEQYF.

Here the CDR3 DNA reads TGTGCCAGTACCGCCCCAGGGGGAGGCTATGGCTACACCTTC. Its translation is CASTAPGGGYGYTF. This chain joins TRBV19 and TRBJ1-2, with 7 bases identical to TRBD1. The CDR3 extends over 14 amino acids. The ends lost 7 bases at V and 4 bases at J; junction bases unmatched: 9. In germline, CDR1 is LNHDA, CDR2 SQIVND (reference sequence). Based on the CDR3 plus reference TRBV19 and TRBJ1-2, the full variable domain is DGGITQSPKYLFRKEGQNVTLSCEQNLNHDAMYWYRQDPGQGLRLIYYSQIVNDFQKGDIAEGYSVSREKKESFPLTVTSAQKNPTAFYLCASTAPGGGYGYTFGSGTRLTVV.

V and J are TRBV9 and TRBJ2-6; 10 bases align to TRBD1. V was pared by 4 bases and J by 6 bases, with 4 bases of the junction left unmatched. The CDR3 runs 15 residues. CDR1 is SGDLS and CDR2 is YYNGEE in the germline V gene. This CDR3 reads CASSTRQGAANVLTF. The CDR3 bases are TGTGCCAGCAGCACCCGACAGGGGGCGGCCAACGTCCTGACTTTC.

This chain connects TRBV19 to TRBJ1-5; D remains unclear. Trimming left V 5 bases short and J 5 bases short, with 10 bases between. This CDR3 comprises 13 residues. Germline assignment: CDR1 LNHDA and CDR2 SQIVND (reference sequence). The DNA of the CDR3 is TGTGCCAGTAGTCAGAGGGTGGATCAGCCCCAGCATTTT. Translation: CASSQRVDQPQHF.

V is TRBV18 and J is TRBJ1-2; D is unclear. Germline V gene data show CDR1 as KGHSH and CDR2 as LQKENI. This CDR3 is built from 16 residues. V lost 6 bases and J 4 bases, leaving 21 bases between the germline ends. The CDR3 DNA reads TGTGCCAGCTCTCCGAATCAGGAAGGGTTGGGCTATGGCTACACCTTC. Encoded protein: CASSPNQEGLGYGYTF.

J is TRBJ2-1 and V is TRBV28; 11 nucleotides match TRBD2. This CDR3 is 14 amino acids long. The J segment lost 6 bases and the V segment lost 7 bases, leaving 5 bases of the junction unmatched. CDR1 MDHEN and CDR2 SYDVKM come from the germline V gene. In DNA form, the CDR3 reads TGTGCCAGCAATCTTCTAGCGGGAGGCAATGAGCAGTTCTTC. It is translated as CASNLLAGGNEQFF.

The rearrangement links TRBV15 to TRBJ1-2; D is perhaps TRBD1 (6 bases). CDR3 length: 13 amino acids. Per the germline V gene, CDR1 is LNHNV and CDR2 is YYDKDF (reference sequence). Trimming removed 5 bases at V and 4 bases at J, with 11 bases between. This CDR3 reads CATSLRGVYGYTF. CDR3 nucleotides: TGTGCCACCAGCCTGAGGGGGGTCTATGGCTACACCTTC.

V usage is TRBV5-1 and J usage is TRBJ1-6; no clear D gene. Trimming removed 0 bases at V and 4 bases at J, with 8 bases between. This CDR3 contains 15 residues. Germline CDR1 and CDR2: SGHRS and YFSETQ. The CDR3 nucleotides read TGCGCCAGCAGCTTGGGCCATACTTATAATTCACCCCTCCACTTT. Translating gives CASSLGHTYNSPLHF.